The 23 T cell receptor beta chains given below trace back to one sample, sequenced in a study of cytomegalovirus exposure and HLA in healthy donors. The PCR used 60 Vbeta and 13 Jbeta primers. Sequenced by immunoSEQ multiplex PCR; TCRdb stores in-frame clones only, minus some. The table lists around 150,000 clones, around 77% of them singletons, with approximately 1.4% in the top ten. The sample taken for sequencing was PBMCs. The receptors come from a woman aged 30 to 39 in good health and CMV-seronegative.

The chain employs TRBV7-2 and TRBJ1-1; tentatively, D is TRBD1 (5 bases). With 1 base removed from V and 5 bases from J, the gap between germline ends came to 14 bases. CDR1 and CDR2 (germline): SGHTA, FQGNSA. There are 15 residues in the CDR3. For the CDR3, the DNA is TGTGCCAGCAGCTTAGTGGCAGGTTCAGGGACTGAAGCTTTCTTT. Protein: CASSLVAGSGTEAFF.

The rearrangement uses TRBV19 and TRBJ2-5; D perhaps matches TRBD2 (6 bases). The CDR3 runs 13 residues. Looked up from germline, CDR1 is LNHDA and CDR2 is SQIVND (reference sequence). V was trimmed by 6 bases and J by 1 base, leaving 9 bases between them. The CDR3 is CASRAGPQETQYF. DNA of the CDR3: TGTGCCAGTAGGGCGGGACCCCAAGAGACCCAGTACTTC.

V is TRBV5-1 and J is TRBJ1-1; 9 bases are a match to TRBD1. Germline CDR1 reads SGHRS; CDR2 reads YFSETQ. The CDR3 has 16 amino acids. The V gene end was trimmed by 4 bases and the J gene end by 5 bases; junction bases not matched to a gene: 12. CDR3 loop: CASSAGTGFPLTEAFF. Written as DNA, the CDR3 is TGCGCCAGCAGCGCCGGGACAGGGTTCCCCTTGACTGAAGCTTTCTTT.

V usage is TRBV5-6 and J usage is TRBJ1-2; 7 bases match TRBD1. Germline values: CDR1 SGHDT, CDR2 YYEEEE. This CDR3 has 14 residues. After removal of 2 bases from V and 2 bases from J, the junction contained 3 bases not matched to a gene. The CDR3 spells CASSFGQANYGYTF. CDR3 nucleotide sequence: TGTGCCAGCAGCTTCGGACAGGCCAACTATGGCTACACCTTC.

This rearrangement joins TRBV9 to TRBJ2-7; D ambiguous. The CDR3 has 13 amino acids. From germline, CDR1 is SGDLS and CDR2 YYNGEE. Trimming shortened V by 0 bases and J by 5 bases, and 9 bases separated the two germline ends. CDR3 sequence: CASSVGAFDEQYF. CDR3 nucleotide sequence: TGTGCCAGCAGCGTAGGGGCCTTCGACGAGCAGTACTTC. Full variable domain (outside the CDR3, taken from reference TRBV9 and TRBJ2-7): DSGVTQTPKHLITATGQRVTLRCSPRSGDLSVYWYQQSLDQGLQFLIQYYNGEERAKGNILERFSAQQFPDLHSELNLSSLELGDSALYFCASSVGAFDEQYFGPGTRLTVT.

CDR3 in amino acids: CASSLGAGGQNEQFF. For the CDR3, the DNA is TGTGCCAGCAGTCTTGGAGCGGGGGGGCAGAATGAGCAGTTCTTC. The gene calls are TRBV6-6 and TRBJ2-1, with 10 positions matching TRBD2. There are 15 residues in the CDR3. The trim removed 5 bases at V and 7 bases at J, leaving 8 bases unmatched. Looked up from germline, CDR1 is MNHNY and CDR2 is SVGAGI (reference sequence).

This clone was seen just once. The CDR3 DNA reads as TGCGCCAGCAAGCCCGGGACAGAGAATGAGCAGTTCTTC. This gives the protein CASKPGTENEQFF. The rearrangement uses TRBV5-1 and TRBJ2-1; 7 bases are shared with TRBD1. Germline V gene data show CDR1 as SGHRS and CDR2 as YFSETQ. The CDR3 has 13 amino acids. Trimming cost V 6 bases and J 7 bases; bases outside gene matches: 7.

The J gene is TRBJ1-4, the V gene TRBV6-5, with TRBD1 matching 8 bases. The trim removed 7 bases at V and 6 bases at J, leaving 7 bases unmatched. Per the germline V gene, CDR1 is MNHEY and CDR2 is SVGAGI. The CDR3 totals 14 residues. CDR3 region: CASNRQGSDEKLFF. The CDR3 DNA reads TGTGCCAGCAACCGACAGGGGTCAGATGAAAAACTGTTTTTT.

This sequence joins TRBV7-2 and TRBJ2-7; 8 bases line up with TRBD1. The CDR3 is 15 amino acids. V trimming: 1 base; J trimming: 2 bases; junction bases outside the gene matches: 4. The germline V gene encodes CDR1 SGHTA and CDR2 FQGNSA. CDR3 in DNA: TGTGCCAGCAGCTTAGGGGGGACAGGTGCCTACGAGCAGTACTTC. Translated, it gives CASSLGGTGAYEQYF. The full variable domain, its missing parts supplied by reference TRBV7-2 and TRBJ2-7, is GAGVSQSPSNKVTEKGKDVELRCDPISGHTALYWYRQSLGQGLEFLIYFQGNSAPDKSGLPSDRFSAERTGGSVSTLTIQRTQQEDSAVYLCASSLGGTGAYEQYFGPGTRLTVT.

The chain carries TRBV21-1 and TRBJ1-6; the table's TRBD1 call for D was not verified on the DNA. TRBV21-1 is noted as a pseudogene. The CDR3 has 16 amino acids. The CDR3 reads CASSKETGRGNSPLHF. The CDR3 nucleotides read TGTGCCAGCAGCAAGGAGACAGGGAGAGGTAATTCACCCCTCCACTTT.

This clone was detected a few times. This sequence joins TRBV28 and TRBJ2-1; D may be TRBD2 (7 bases). CDR1 and CDR2 from the germline V gene are MDHEN and SYDVKM. The CDR3 has 18 amino acids. V lost 6 bases and J lost 0, with 21 bases in between. CDR3 DNA: TGTGCCAGCAGAGTTGCGGGGGCGGTACCGAGCTCCTACAATGAGCAGTTCTTC. Protein product: CASRVAGAVPSSYNEQFF.

The chain is built from TRBV2 and TRBJ2-5; D remains unclear. The V gene lost 8 bases and the J gene lost 2 bases, with 3 bases spanning the gap. This CDR3 has 10 residues. CDR1 is SNHLY and CDR2 is FYNNEI in the germline V gene. The CDR3 reads CASLQETQYF. The CDR3 coding sequence is TGTGCCAGCCTTCAAGAGACCCAGTACTTC.

This chain uses TRBV2 with TRBJ2-7; D unclear. V was clipped by 6 bases and J by 6 bases, with 12 bases between them. Germline assignment: CDR1 SNHLY and CDR2 FYNNEI. This CDR3 contains 12 residues. CDR3 amino acids: CASRGSTGEQYF. In DNA form, the CDR3 reads TGTGCCAGCAGGGGCAGCACTGGCGAGCAGTACTTC. The full variable domain, its missing parts supplied by reference TRBV2 and TRBJ2-7, is EPEVTQTPSHQVTQMGQEVILRCVPISNHLYFYWYRQILGQKVEFLVSFYNNEISEKSEIFDDQFSVERPDGSNFTLKIRSTKLEDSAMYFCASRGSTGEQYFGPGTRLTVT.

The chain joins TRBV21-1 to TRBJ1-2. TRBV21-1 is listed as a pseudogene. This CDR3 comprises 19 residues. In DNA form, the CDR3 reads TGTGCCAGCAGCACCCGCCTCCTCAACAGAAAACTAGCTAACTATGGCTACACCTTC. Encoded protein: CASSTRLLNRKLANYGYTF.

This clone was observed a handful of times. The CDR3 protein is CASSLRRRWGPLNTEAFF. The CDR3 DNA reads TGCGCCAGCAGTCTAAGAAGGAGGTGGGGGCCACTGAACACTGAAGCTTTCTTT. This chain links TRBV23-1 with TRBJ1-1, with a weak D call TRBD1 (6 bases). TRBV23-1 is an open reading frame, and its role is uncertain. Trimming shortened V by 4 bases and J by 0 bases, and 21 bases separated the two germline ends. The CDR3 consists of 18 residues.

The chain carries TRBV5-1 and TRBJ1-1; D is unclear. Germline CDR1 is SGHRS and CDR2 is YFSETQ. CDR3 length: 14 amino acids. V lost 4 bases to trimming and J lost 1 base, with 11 bases between them. As DNA, the CDR3 is TGCGCCAGCAGCCTTTCAGTTTCGAACACTGAAGCTTTCTTT. Protein: CASSLSVSNTEAFF. Full variable domain (outside the CDR3, taken from reference TRBV5-1 and TRBJ1-1): KAGVTQTPRYLIKTRGQQVTLSCSPISGHRSVSWYQQTPGQGLQFLFEYFSETQRNKGNFPGRFSGRQFSNSRSEMNVSTLELGDSALYLCASSLSVSNTEAFFGQGTRLTVV.

J is TRBJ1-3 and V is TRBV4-2; the match to TRBD1 covers 10 bases. The CDR3 spans 17 residues. V lost 3 bases to trimming and J lost 4 bases; unmatched junction nucleotides: 9. Per germline, CDR1 LGHNA and CDR2 YNFKEQ. CDR3 bases: TGTGCCAGCAGCCAGGGGGACAGGGGAGAGTCGGGAAACACCATATATTTT. Translation: CASSQGDRGESGNTIYF.

This chain links TRBV7-3 with TRBJ2-7; TRBD1 is a possible D gene (6 bases). This CDR3 spans 13 amino acids. Trimming cost V 1 base and J 5 bases, with 9 bases left between them. Per the germline V gene, CDR1 is SGHTA and CDR2 is FQGTGA. CDR3 in amino acids: CASSLNRDNEQYF. Written as DNA, the CDR3 is TGTGCCAGCAGCTTAAACAGGGATAACGAGCAGTACTTC. Drawing the rest from reference TRBV7-3 and TRBJ2-7, the complete variable domain is GAGVSQTPSNKVTEKGKYVELRCDPISGHTALYWYRQSLGQGPEFLIYFQGTGAADDSGLPNDRFFAVRPEGSVSTLKIQRTERGDSAVYLCASSLNRDNEQYFGPGTRLTVT.

V gene TRBV5-4 combines with J gene TRBJ2-5, with a tentative D call TRBD2 (7 bases). Germline V gene lookup returns CDR1 SGHNT and CDR2 YYREEE (reference sequence). V was trimmed by 0 bases and J by 2 bases, leaving 14 bases between them. CDR3 length equals 16 residues. DNA for the CDR3: TGTGCCAGCAGCTTGGATCCGGGGGGCCCGCAAGAGACCCAGTACTTC. It translates to CASSLDPGGPQETQYF.

The rearrangement links TRBV25-1 to TRBJ1-2; 7 bases fit TRBD1. After removal of 5 bases from V and 4 bases from J, the junction contained 16 bases not matched to a gene. CDR3 length: 17 residues. Germline-derived CDR1 and CDR2 are MGHDK and SYGVNS. The CDR3 DNA follows: TGTGCCAGCAGTCCCCTGGGGACAGATGAAGACTCCTATGGCTACACCTTC. Protein sequence: CASSPLGTDEDSYGYTF.

J is TRBJ1-2 and V is TRBV14; D gene ambiguous. V was cut by 0 bases and J by 6 bases, with 14 bases left in between. This CDR3 spans 15 amino acids. In germline, CDR1 is SGHDN, CDR2 FVKESK. The CDR3 sequence is CASSQEYPSEDGYTF. Here the CDR3 DNA reads TGTGCCAGCAGCCAAGAATACCCCAGTGAGGATGGCTACACCTTC. Supplemented by reference TRBV14 and TRBJ1-2, the full variable domain reads EAGVTQFPSHSVIEKGQTVTLRCDPISGHDNLYWYRRVMGKEIKFLLHFVKESKQDESGMPNNRFLAERTGGTYSTLKVQPAELEDSGVYFCASSQEYPSEDGYTFGSGTRLTVV.

This clone was detected many times. The chain has TRBV5-6 and TRBJ2-6; D unclear. This CDR3 region has 15 residues. Trimming took off 1 base at V and 1 base at J, with 6 bases between the two ends. Germline V gives CDR1 SGHDT, CDR2 YYEEEE. The DNA of the CDR3 is TGTGCCAGCAGCTTGCCCGGGTCTGGGGCCAACGTCCTGACTTTC. Translation gives CASSLPGSGANVLTF.

As regards this clone: The identical CDR3 is also encoded by other nucleotide sequences in the sample. The V and J genes are TRBV29-1 and TRBJ1-1, with D possibly matching TRBD1 (5 bases). The CDR3 extends over 13 amino acids. Deletions cut 7 bases from V and 1 base from J, with 13 bases between. Germline CDR1 SQVTM, CDR2 ANQGSEA. The CDR3 coding sequence is TGCAGCGCCGTTAGGCAGGGGAACACTGAAGCTTTCTTT. It translates to CSAVRQGNTEAFF.